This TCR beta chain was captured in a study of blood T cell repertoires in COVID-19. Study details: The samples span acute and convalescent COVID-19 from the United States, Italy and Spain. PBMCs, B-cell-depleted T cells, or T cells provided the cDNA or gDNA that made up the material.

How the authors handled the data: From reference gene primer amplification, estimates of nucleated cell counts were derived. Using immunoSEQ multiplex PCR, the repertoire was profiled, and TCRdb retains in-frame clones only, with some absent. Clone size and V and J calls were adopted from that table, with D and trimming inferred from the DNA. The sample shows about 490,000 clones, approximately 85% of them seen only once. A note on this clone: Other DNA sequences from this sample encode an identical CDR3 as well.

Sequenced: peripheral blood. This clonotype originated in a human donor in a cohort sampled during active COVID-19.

DNA for the CDR3: TGTGCCAGCACAGACAGGGGGCCAAACTATGGCTACACCTTC. Amino acid sequence: CASTDRGPNYGYTF. The chain is built from TRBV6-5 and TRBJ1-2, with TRBD1 matching 10 bases. CDR3 size: 14 residues. After removal of 7 bases from V and 2 bases from J, the junction contained 4 bases not matched to a gene. The germline gives CDR1 MNHEY, CDR2 SVGAGI.